The TCR beta chain under discussion was sequenced for a study of blood T cell repertoires in COVID-19. Per the study methods: How many nucleated cells were present was estimated from reference gene primer amplification. Generated by immunoSEQ multiplex PCR, the TCRdb table keeps only in-frame clones and is missing some. D and trimming come from the DNA, and the V and J calls and clone size come from that table. The table shows around 480,000 clones, with 88% occurring only once. The CDR3 has 13 amino acids. Germline V CDR1 and CDR2: SGHNT, YYREEE (reference sequence). Trimming stripped 8 bases from V and 3 bases from J, with 13 bases between.

Sequencing was done on a sample of peripheral blood. The rearrangement links TRBV5-4 to TRBJ2-3; possible D gene TRBD1, 6 bases. The receptor's source is a woman aged 50 to 65 with COVID-19, enrolled during active disease. CDR3 in amino acids: CASTTGRTDTQYF. The CDR3 DNA reads TGTGCCAGTACGACAGGTCGGACAGATACGCAGTATTTT.